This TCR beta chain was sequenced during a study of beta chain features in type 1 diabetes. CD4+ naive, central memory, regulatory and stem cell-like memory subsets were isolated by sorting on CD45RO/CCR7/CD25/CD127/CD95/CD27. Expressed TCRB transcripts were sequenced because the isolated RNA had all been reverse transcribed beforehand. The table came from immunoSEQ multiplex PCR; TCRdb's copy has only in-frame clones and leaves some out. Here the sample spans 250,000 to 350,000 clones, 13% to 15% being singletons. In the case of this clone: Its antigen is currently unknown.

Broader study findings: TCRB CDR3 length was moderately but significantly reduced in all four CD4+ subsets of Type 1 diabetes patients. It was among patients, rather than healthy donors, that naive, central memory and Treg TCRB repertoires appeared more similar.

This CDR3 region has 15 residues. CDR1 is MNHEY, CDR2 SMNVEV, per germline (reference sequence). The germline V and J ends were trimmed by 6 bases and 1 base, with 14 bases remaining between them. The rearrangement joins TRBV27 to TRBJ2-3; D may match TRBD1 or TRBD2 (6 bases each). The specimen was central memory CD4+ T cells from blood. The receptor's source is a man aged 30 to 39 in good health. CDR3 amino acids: CASRSWGAGTDTQYF. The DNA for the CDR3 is TGTGCCAGCAGGTCGTGGGGGGCGGGCACAGATACGCAGTATTTT.